Listed below are T cell receptor beta chains from one sample, sequenced in a study of HIV-infected patients and healthy controls. TCRdb independently ran MiXCR on the 5' RACE reads; one entry per CDR3 protein. The data hold 20,000 to 30,000 distinct CDR3 sequences, with 8% to 10% observed a single time. Sequencing input: blood. Every receptor here comes from an adult in good health. Both conserved end residues are part of each CDR3. A D gene is named only where the DNA matches it firmly. Size values are once, few and many counts, or a class for expanded clones, and some rows have none.

j_call,d_call,v_call,clone_size,cdr3_nt,cdr3_aa
TRBJ2-5,NA,TRBV7-9,many,TGTGCCAGCAGCTTAGCCTTGGGCCAGCCACAAGAGACCCAGTACTTC,CASSLALGQPQETQYF
TRBJ1-5,NA,TRBV2,many,TGTGCCAGCAGTGAAAGGGTGGGACTGGGATTGAATCAGCCCCAGCATTTT,CASSERVGLGLNQPQHF
TRBJ1-1,NA,TRBV6-5,many,TGTGCCAGCAGAAAGATGACAGGATTGGACACTGAAGCTTTCTTT,CASRKMTGLDTEAFF
TRBJ1-2,NA,TRBV30,many,TGTGCCTGGAGAAGGGGGGGTTGGTATGGCTACACCTTC,CAWRRGGWYGYTF
TRBJ2-2,TRBD1,TRBV20-1,many,TGCAGTGCTACCAGACAGGGGGCGAACACCGGGGAGCTGTTTTTT,CSATRQGANTGELFF
TRBJ2-3,NA,TRBV27,many,TGTGCCAGCAGTTTAAGACCCCCCGGAGATACGCAGTATTTT,CASSLRPPGDTQYF
TRBJ2-1,TRBD2,TRBV6-5,many,TGTGCCAGCAGGACGGGGGGGGCCTACAATGAGCAGTTCTTC,CASRTGGAYNEQFF
TRBJ2-2,TRBD2,TRBV10-3,many,TGTGCCATCACCGGGACTAGCGGGGGGGAGAACACCGGGGAGCTGTTTTTT,CAITGTSGGENTGELFF
TRBJ1-1,NA,TRBV18,NA,TGTGCCAGCTCCGGCCTTGATGGCACTGAAGCTTTCTTT,CASSGLDGTEAFF
TRBJ2-7,NA,TRBV30,many,TGTGCCTGGAGTTGGGGGATCTCCCTCGAGCAGTACTTC,CAWSWGISLEQYF
TRBJ1-4,NA,TRBV19,many,TGTGCCAGTAGTAAAAGGACCGGTCTGCTGAATGAAAAACTGTTTTTT,CASSKRTGLLNEKLFF
TRBJ1-6,NA,TRBV19,many,TGTGCCAGTAGTGTATCCCTCCGAGAGGGTCGCTCACCCCTCCACTTT,CASSVSLREGRSPLHF
TRBJ1-5,NA,TRBV6-5,few,TGTGCCAGCAGGAACGGACAGACCAATCAGCCCCAGCATTTT,CASRNGQTNQPQHF
TRBJ2-2,TRBD1,TRBV2,NA,TGTGCCAGTCGGACAGGTCGGGCCGGGGAGCTGTTTTTT,CASRTGRAGELFF
TRBJ1-1,TRBD1,TRBV9,many,TGTGCCAGCAGCGGAGTTTCACAGGGGGCTATCGGCCTGAACACTGAAGCTTTCTTT,CASSGVSQGAIGLNTEAFF
TRBJ1-1,NA,TRBV6-1,few,TGTGCCAGCAGTGAAGTTGGGGGAACTGAAGCTTTCTTT,CASSEVGGTEAFF
TRBJ2-1,NA,TRBV9,NA,TGTGCCAGCAGCGTAGGTATGGGTTTTCCTAGTGAGCAGTTCTTC,CASSVGMGFPSEQFF
TRBJ1-1,NA,TRBV19,many,TGTGCCAGTAGTATACTGACTCCCTCCGAAGCTTTCTTT,CASSILTPSEAFF
TRBJ2-2,NA,TRBV6-6,many,TGTGCCAGCAGTCCGTTGGGGGGGCCTAACACCGGGGAGCTGTTTTTT,CASSPLGGPNTGELFF
TRBJ1-5,NA,TRBV20-1,many,TGCAGTGCTAGAGCGTCAGGAAACAATCAGCCCCAGCATTTT,CSARASGNNQPQHF
TRBJ2-7,NA,TRBV10-3,NA,TGTGCCATCAAGAGGGAGACCTCCTACGAGCAGTACTTC,CAIKRETSYEQYF
TRBJ2-7,TRBD2,TRBV12-3/TRBV12-4,many,TGTGCCAGCAGTTCTAGCGGGGGTAGGCTCGAGCAGTACTTC,CASSSSGGRLEQYF
TRBJ2-3,NA,TRBV7-2,NA,TGTGCCAGCAGCCCCCAGCGGCGCAACACAGATACGCAGTATTTT,CASSPQRRNTDTQYF
TRBJ2-7,NA,TRBV3-1,many,TGTGCCAGCAGCCAAGAACAGGTACACTACGAGCAGTACTTC,CASSQEQVHYEQYF
TRBJ2-5,NA,TRBV24-1,NA,TGTGCCACCAGTGACCTGGACAGACCTGGAGGAGAGACCCAGTACTTC,CATSDLDRPGGETQYF
TRBJ2-7,NA,TRBV9,many,TGTGCCAGCAGCCCTTACACGGCAGCCTACGAGCAGTACTTC,CASSPYTAAYEQYF
TRBJ2-2,TRBD2,TRBV2,many,TGTGCCAGCAGTGGGAGCGGGGGGGCCCCCGGGGAGCTGTTTTTT,CASSGSGGAPGELFF
TRBJ2-1,NA,TRBV21-1,many,TGTGCCAGCACCACCGGAGCGGGGGAAAATGAGCAGTTCTTC,CASTTGAGENEQFF
TRBJ2-7,TRBD1,TRBV4-3,NA,TGCGCCAGCAGCCGGTCCCAGGACAGGGGAGGCGAGCAGTACTTC,CASSRSQDRGGEQYF
TRBJ1-2,NA,TRBV10-2,many,TGCGCCAGCAGTGAGTCGGTCACAGGGAGGCGCTACACCTTC,CASSESVTGRRYTF
TRBJ1-1,NA,TRBV12-3/TRBV12-4,many,TGTGCCAGCAGTTACCAGAGGATTGAAGCTTTCTTT,CASSYQRIEAFF
TRBJ1-6,TRBD1,TRBV7-9,many,TGTGCCAGCAGCTCCGACAGGGAGGGATCACCCCTCCACTTT,CASSSDREGSPLHF
TRBJ1-3,NA,TRBV24-1,medium-sized,TGTGCCACCAGTGACCCTGGTTCTGGAAACACCATATATTTT,CATSDPGSGNTIYF
TRBJ1-6,NA,TRBV5-1,many,TGCGCCAGCAGCTTGCTGCAGGGGTTGGGGTCACCCCTCCACTTT,CASSLLQGLGSPLHF
TRBJ2-5,TRBD2,TRBV20-1,many,TGCAGTGCTAGGGGGGGGAGCCTAGCGGCAGGAATGCGAGAGACCCAGTACTTC,CSARGGSLAAGMRETQYF
TRBJ1-5,NA,TRBV27,NA,TGTGCCAGCAGTTTGTCACCACCAGGGACCCGCAATCAGCCCCAGCATTTT,CASSLSPPGTRNQPQHF
TRBJ1-6,NA,TRBV7-2,few,TGTGCCAGCAGCTTATGGGGAAACTCCTATAATTCACCCCTCCACTTT,CASSLWGNSYNSPLHF
TRBJ1-1,NA,TRBV4-3,NA,TGCGCCAGCAGCCAGCTACGGCTCGGGGACTTTAACACTGAAGCTTTCTTT,CASSQLRLGDFNTEAFF
TRBJ2-3,NA,TRBV5-6,medium-sized,TGTGCCAGCAGCTTGCCCCGGACTAGCACAGATACGCAGTATTTT,CASSLPRTSTDTQYF
TRBJ2-7,NA,TRBV28,many,TGTGCCATCGGGGCAGGGTCATCCTACGAGCAGTACTTC,CAIGAGSSYEQYF
TRBJ1-1,NA,TRBV25-1,many,TGTGCCAGCAGTGAATCTCCGGGACAAAGATCGAAGAACACTGAAGCTTTCTTT,CASSESPGQRSKNTEAFF
TRBJ1-1,NA,TRBV6-1,many,TGTGCCAGCGGAGGACTTGGACAGTCCAACACTGAAGCTTTCTTT,CASGGLGQSNTEAFF
TRBJ1-2,NA,TRBV19,NA,TGTGCCACCCTGACCGGATTCTATGGCTACACCTTC,CATLTGFYGYTF
TRBJ1-1,TRBD1,TRBV20-1,many,TGCAGTGCTAGAGATGCGGGACAGGGCTCCACTGAAGCTTTCTTT,CSARDAGQGSTEAFF
TRBJ1-2,NA,TRBV4-1,many,TGCGCCAGCAGCCAAGAGAGGACTCAGGCCTATGGCTACACCTTC,CASSQERTQAYGYTF
TRBJ2-3,TRBD2,TRBV29-1,medium-sized,TGCAGCGCTAAGCGGGGGGGATCGGCAGATACGCAGTATTTT,CSAKRGGSADTQYF
TRBJ2-2,NA,TRBV19,many,TGTGCCAGTACGGTTACAGGGCCCACCGGGGAGCTGTTTTTT,CASTVTGPTGELFF
TRBJ2-5,NA,TRBV3-1,many,TGTGCCAGCAGGCCCATCGGAGAGACCCAGTACTTC,CASRPIGETQYF
TRBJ1-1,NA,TRBV14,many,TGTGCCAGCAGCCAACCATTCCAGGGTCCTGAAGCTTTCTTT,CASSQPFQGPEAFF
TRBJ2-5,NA,TRBV5-1,many,TGCGCCAGCAGCTTGGATGTTGGAGAGACCCAGTACTTC,CASSLDVGETQYF
TRBJ1-2,TRBD1,TRBV19,many,TGTGCCAGTAGTCTCCACTCAGACAGGGAAAATGGCTACACCTTC,CASSLHSDRENGYTF
TRBJ2-3,TRBD2,TRBV19,NA,TGTGCCAGTAGTATAGAGCCAGCGGGGGGCGCAGATACGCAGTATTTT,CASSIEPAGGADTQYF
TRBJ2-6,NA,TRBV4-1,once,TGCGCCAGCAGCCAAGATCTGGGTTTCTCTGGGGCCAACGTCCTGACTTTC,CASSQDLGFSGANVLTF